These 22 T cell receptor beta chains originate from one sample sequenced in a study of blood T cell repertoires in COVID-19. The assay was immunoSEQ multiplex PCR, and TCRdb's table has in-frame clones only and misses some. The sample includes hundreds of thousands of clones, 70% to 75% of them seen just once. The source material was peripheral blood. These receptors all stem from an elderly woman with acute or convalescent COVID-19.

V is TRBV5-4 and J is TRBJ2-7; D might be TRBD2 (6 bases). Germline CDR1 SGHNT, CDR2 YYREEE (reference sequence). V lost 0 bases and J lost 6, with 10 bases in between. This CDR3 spans 13 amino acids. This chain's CDR3 is CASSLASEREQYF. The CDR3 nucleotides are TGTGCCAGCAGCTTGGCTAGCGAGCGCGAGCAGTACTTC. The variable domain in full, with the rest retrieved from reference TRBV5-4 and TRBJ2-7, is ETGVTQSPTHLIKTRGQQVTLRCSSQSGHNTVSWYQQALGQGPQFIFQYYREEENGRGNFPPRFSGLQFPNYSSELNVNALELDDSALYLCASSLASEREQYFGPGTRLTVT.

The V call is TRBV6-2 or TRBV6-3, the J call TRBJ1-3; a possible D gene is TRBD1 (6 bases). CDR1 MNHEY and CDR2 SVGEGT come from the germline V gene. The V end was cut by 0 bases, the J end by 0 bases, with 18 bases between. The CDR3 sequence is 19 residues long. The CDR3 nucleotides read TGTGCCAGCAGTTACTCGACGCTTCAGGGGCCGAGCTCTGGAAACACCATATATTTT. This sequence encodes CASSYSTLQGPSSGNTIYF.

The V call is TRBV9, the J call TRBJ2-1; D may be TRBD2 (5 bases). CDR3 length: 16 residues. Per the germline V gene, CDR1 is SGDLS and CDR2 is YYNGEE. The V end was cut by 0 bases, the J end by 5 bases, with 15 bases between. The CDR3: CASSVGVGATDNEQFF. The CDR3 region has the DNA TGTGCCAGCAGCGTAGGAGTGGGAGCAACCGACAATGAGCAGTTCTTC.

The chain combines TRBV15 with TRBJ1-2, with D hard to call. CDR3 size: 13 residues. Trimming removed 2 bases at V and 3 bases at J, with 7 bases between. Germline V gives CDR1 LNHNV, CDR2 YYDKDF (reference sequence). CDR3 protein: CATSRIIDYGYTF. The CDR3 nucleotides read TGTGCCACCAGCAGAATAATAGACTATGGCTACACCTTC.

The table lists this clone with a few counts. V is TRBV10-1 and J is TRBJ2-1, with TRBD2 matching 7 bases. CDR3 length equals 12 residues. V lost 8 bases, J lost 5 bases, and 3 bases stayed unmatched. Germline V CDR1 and CDR2: WNHNN, SYGVQD (reference sequence). In nucleotides, the CDR3 is TGCGCCAGCGGGGGGGGAGACAATGAGCAGTTCTTC. Protein: CASGGGDNEQFF.

The table lists this clone with a few counts. The CDR3 reads CASSLAAREQFF. DNA for the CDR3: TGTGCCAGCAGCTTAGCAGCCAGGGAGCAGTTCTTC. The chain combines TRBV7-2 with TRBJ2-1; D uncertain. The CDR3 contains 12 residues. Germline V lookup: CDR1 SGHTA, CDR2 FQGNSA. V was clipped by 0 bases and J by 10 bases, with 7 bases between them.

The rearrangement joins TRBV2 to TRBJ2-7, with 7 nucleotides matching TRBD1. Trimming cost V 4 bases and J 2 bases; bases outside gene matches: 5. Germline assignment: CDR1 SNHLY and CDR2 FYNNEI. This CDR3 has 14 residues. For the CDR3, the DNA is TGTGCCAGCAGTGCCCGACAGGGTACCTACGAGCAGTACTTC. It yields the protein CASSARQGTYEQYF.

This sequence joins TRBV2 and TRBJ2-5, with D unclear. Trimming took 6 bases from V and 1 from J, leaving 3 bases between them. The CDR3 totals 11 residues. Germline assignment: CDR1 SNHLY and CDR2 FYNNEI. The DNA for the CDR3 is TGTGCCAGCAGCGTCCAAGAGACCCAGTACTTC. Translation gives CASSVQETQYF.

The chain links TRBV21-1 to TRBJ1-5; the table's D gene call, TRBD1, was not cross checked with the DNA. TRBV21-1 is flagged as a pseudogene. The CDR3 is made up of 18 amino acids. The CDR3 here is CASSKARGLDRAAQPQHF. CDR3 in DNA: TGTGCCAGCAGCAAAGCGCGGGGACTCGACAGGGCGGCCCAGCCCCAGCATTTT.

The chain couples TRBV2 to TRBJ2-7, with D perhaps matching TRBD1 (6 bases). Germline loops: CDR1 SNHLY, CDR2 FYNNEI. V lost 3 bases, J lost 0 bases, and 9 bases lay in between. There are 14 residues in the CDR3. CDR3 coding DNA: TGTGCCAGCAGTGAGCAGGGGCACTCCTACGAGCAGTACTTC. As protein: CASSEQGHSYEQYF.

The chain joins TRBV6-5 to TRBJ2-5; D unclear. CDR3 length equals 14 residues. Germline CDR1 is MNHEY and CDR2 is SVGAGI. The V end lost 0 bases, the J end lost 1 base, and 6 bases lay between the germline ends. The CDR3 loop reads CASSYSAGQETQYF. CDR3 nucleotide sequence: TGTGCCAGCAGTTACTCAGCCGGCCAAGAGACCCAGTACTTC.

In DNA, the CDR3 is TGTGCCAGCATCCAGACTAGCGGGGCTTCCTACGAGCAGTACTTC. Amino acids: CASIQTSGASYEQYF. V is TRBV6-5 and J is TRBJ2-7, with 11 bases identical to TRBD2. From germline, CDR1 is MNHEY and CDR2 SVGAGI. CDR3 length equals 15 residues. V lost 7 bases, J lost 1 base, and 6 bases stayed unmatched.

This clone was observed once. This sample also contains other DNA sequences that code for the same CDR3. The rearrangement joins TRBV5-1 to TRBJ1-2; D is perhaps TRBD1 (5 bases). Trimming left V 0 bases short and J 1 base short, with 7 bases between. The germline V gene encodes CDR1 SGHRS and CDR2 YFSETQ. The CDR3 has 14 amino acids. The CDR3 sequence: CASSLGRDNYGYTF. The DNA for the CDR3 is TGCGCCAGCAGCTTGGGCAGGGATAACTATGGCTACACCTTC.

A word on this clone: Distinct nucleotide sequences in the sample also encode this CDR3. J is TRBJ2-7 and V is TRBV18; D is undetermined. The CDR3 totals 14 residues. Germline V gives CDR1 KGHSH, CDR2 LQKENI. Trimming left V 3 bases short and J 0 bases short, with 9 bases between. CDR3 loop: CASSPQSGSYEQYF. For the CDR3, the DNA is TGTGCCAGCTCACCCCAATCGGGCTCCTACGAGCAGTACTTC.

There are a few counts of this clone. V is TRBV12-3 or TRBV12-4 and J is TRBJ1-4; 7 bases agree with TRBD1. This CDR3 is 13 amino acids long. V was pared by 3 bases and J by 7 bases, with 2 bases of the junction left unmatched. The CDR3 loop is CASSFSGGEKLFF. The CDR3 DNA reads as TGTGCCAGCAGTTTTTCAGGGGGTGAAAAACTGTTTTTT.

This sequence joins TRBV30 and TRBJ2-2; D is undetermined. The germline V and J ends were trimmed by 0 bases and 7 bases, with 12 bases remaining between them. Germline values: CDR1 GTSNPN, CDR2 SVGIG (reference sequence). The CDR3 has 14 residues. The CDR3 coding sequence is TGTGCCTGGAGTGTTTACCGGCGGATCGGGGAGCTGTTTTTT. Amino acid sequence: CAWSVYRRIGELFF.

The chain is built from TRBV5-1 and TRBJ2-1, with 9 bases matching TRBD2. There are 15 residues in the CDR3. The junction had 6 bases not matched to a gene; V was cut back by 5 bases and J by 3 bases. The germline V gene has CDR1 SGHRS and CDR2 YFSETQ. The CDR3 reads CASRTLAGSYNEQFF. Written as DNA, the CDR3 is TGCGCCAGCAGAACTCTAGCGGGAAGCTACAATGAGCAGTTCTTC.

This chain uses TRBV7-3 with TRBJ2-3; 7 bases align to TRBD1. Per germline, CDR1 SGHTA and CDR2 FQGTGA. V trimming: 5 bases; J trimming: 4 bases; junction bases outside the gene matches: 15. CDR3 length equals 17 residues. In nucleotides, the CDR3 is TGTGCCAGCAGCCTGACAGGGCGGTCGGTGGGGGCAGATACGCAGTATTTT. It encodes CASSLTGRSVGADTQYF. The variable domain in full, completed from reference TRBV7-3 and TRBJ2-3, reads GAGVSQTPSNKVTEKGKYVELRCDPISGHTALYWYRQSLGQGPEFLIYFQGTGAADDSGLPNDRFFAVRPEGSVSTLKIQRTERGDSAVYLCASSLTGRSVGADTQYFGPGTRLTVL.

This clone was seen just once. This chain links TRBV11-1 with TRBJ1-6; 7 nucleotides match TRBD1. J was trimmed by 9 bases and V by 6 bases; bases with no gene match: 11. Germline V gene lookup returns CDR1 SGHAT and CDR2 FQDESV (reference sequence). The CDR3 is 15 amino acids. This CDR3 reads CASSDRGGRTSPLHF. DNA of the CDR3: TGTGCCAGCAGTGACAGAGGGGGCCGTACTTCACCCCTCCACTTT.

Only a few counts were recorded for this clone. This chain connects TRBV3-1 (or the pseudogene TRBV3-2) to TRBJ1-3; 9 bases line up with TRBD1. V lost 3 bases, J lost 3 bases, and 3 bases stayed unmatched. Germline CDR1 and CDR2: LGHDT and YNNKEL (reference sequence). This CDR3 contains 15 residues. CDR3 sequence: CASSHSTGGGNTIYF. CDR3 DNA sequence: TGTGCCAGCAGCCATTCGACAGGGGGTGGAAACACCATATATTTT.

The chain couples TRBV10-3 to TRBJ1-1, with D possibly matching TRBD1 (5 bases). The germline V gene has CDR1 ENHRY and CDR2 SYGVKD. V lost 11 bases to trimming and J lost 1 base, with 8 bases between them. The CDR3 is 11 residues long. CDR3 in amino acids: CACGQNTEAFF. The CDR3 DNA reads TGTGCCTGCGGACAGAACACTGAAGCTTTCTTT.

This rearrangement joins TRBV11-2 to TRBJ2-2; D remains unclear. Between the trimmed V and J ends, which lost 0 bases and 5 bases, there was a span of 7 bases. CDR3 size: 14 residues. Germline-derived CDR1 and CDR2 are SGHAT and FQNNGV. Written as DNA, the CDR3 is TGTGCCAGCAGCTTAGAGTCTCCGACCGGGGAGCTGTTTTTT. Encoded protein: CASSLESPTGELFF.